The 11 T cell receptor beta chains below all came from one sample that was sequenced in a study of cytomegalovirus exposure and HLA in healthy donors. Use of 60 Vbeta and 13 Jbeta primers characterized the PCR. Method: immunoSEQ multiplex PCR; TCRdb's copy keeps in-frame clones and lacks some. The top ten clones hold less than 15% of a sample with approximately 180,000 clones, just under 80% of them seen once. Sample: PBMCs. These receptors were collected from a woman aged 45-65 years in good health and CMV-seropositive.

The gene calls are TRBV23-1 and TRBJ1-1; a possible D gene is TRBD1 (5 bases). TRBV23-1 is an open reading frame, and its role is uncertain. The V end was cut by 0 bases, the J end by 0 bases, with 23 bases between. The CDR3 has 20 amino acids. The DNA of the CDR3 is TGCGCCAGCAGTCAATCCCCCGGCCCCAGGACAACCCCTATGAACACTGAAGCTTTCTTT. The encoded protein is CASSQSPGPRTTPMNTEAFF.

This clone has a single count. The chain joins TRBV5-1 to TRBJ2-3; 13 bases agree with TRBD2. This CDR3 comprises 15 residues. Looked up from germline, CDR1 is SGHRS and CDR2 is YFSETQ. With 5 bases clipped from V and 4 bases from J, the junction kept 4 bases outside the gene matches. DNA for the CDR3: TGCGCCAGCAGTCCAGGACTAGCGGGGGCAGATACGCAGTATTTT. Its protein is CASSPGLAGADTQYF.

There are a few counts of this clone. The chain links TRBV27 to TRBJ1-3; no clear D gene. CDR3 length equals 16 residues. The germline gives CDR1 MNHEY, CDR2 SMNVEV (reference sequence). The ends were cut back, 5 bases at V and 0 bases at J, with 14 bases in the middle. In DNA form, the CDR3 reads TGTGCCAGCAGTCTCACTCCCCTTAACTCTGGAAACACCATATATTTT. Translating it yields CASSLTPLNSGNTIYF.

In this sample, this clone turned up a few times. The chain uses TRBV6-5 and TRBJ1-6; no reliable D call. CDR1 and CDR2 (germline): MNHEY, SVGAGI. The CDR3 runs 14 residues. The germline V and J ends were trimmed by 6 bases and 9 bases, with 15 bases remaining between them. The DNA of the CDR3 is TGTGCCAGCAGCCCCCCCCGGGTCGGTTCACCCCTCCACTTT. Its protein product is CASSPPRVGSPLHF.

The chain uses TRBV5-4 and TRBJ2-3; tentatively, D is TRBD1 (6 bases). The CDR3 covers 13 residues. V lost 3 bases, J lost 4 bases, and 9 bases lay in between. The germline V gene encodes CDR1 SGHNT and CDR2 YYREEE (reference sequence). CDR3 sequence: CASSSTGPDTQYF. In DNA, the CDR3 is TGTGCCAGCAGCTCTACAGGGCCAGATACGCAGTATTTT.

The V gene is TRBV5-4, the J gene TRBJ2-1, with 12 bases that match TRBD2. The CDR3 totals 15 residues. Looked up from germline, CDR1 is SGHNT and CDR2 is YYREEE (reference sequence). V dropped 0 bases and J dropped 9; count of bases not matched to a gene: 4. This chain's CDR3 is CASSLGGLAGTEQFF. The CDR3 DNA follows: TGTGCCAGCAGCTTGGGGGGACTAGCGGGTACTGAGCAGTTCTTC. The whole variable domain, remainder taken from reference TRBV5-4 and TRBJ2-1, is ETGVTQSPTHLIKTRGQQVTLRCSSQSGHNTVSWYQQALGQGPQFIFQYYREEENGRGNFPPRFSGLQFPNYSSELNVNALELDDSALYLCASSLGGLAGTEQFFGPGTRLTVL.

CDR3 in amino acids: CASSSEVSSGNTIYF. In nucleotides, the CDR3 is TGCGCCAGCAGCTCTGAGGTTAGCTCTGGAAACACCATATATTTT. V usage is TRBV5-1 and J usage is TRBJ1-3; D is unclear. The CDR3 sequence is 15 residues long. V lost 3 bases and J 0 bases, leaving 10 bases between the germline ends. CDR1 and CDR2 from the germline V gene are SGHRS and YFSETQ. The variable domain in full, with the rest retrieved from reference TRBV5-1 and TRBJ1-3, is KAGVTQTPRYLIKTRGQQVTLSCSPISGHRSVSWYQQTPGQGLQFLFEYFSETQRNKGNFPGRFSGRQFSNSRSEMNVSTLELGDSALYLCASSSEVSSGNTIYFGEGSWLTVV.

The J gene is TRBJ2-3, the V gene TRBV7-9; perhaps TRBD1 as D (6 bases). Germline V gene data show CDR1 as SEHNR and CDR2 as FQNEAQ (reference sequence). This CDR3 contains 15 residues. Trimming took off 2 bases at V and 0 bases at J, with 9 bases between the two ends. CDR3 in DNA: TGTGCCAGCAGCTTAATTGGGACAAGCACAGATACGCAGTATTTT. This codes for CASSLIGTSTDTQYF.

This sequence joins TRBV9 and TRBJ2-7; D uncertain. V dropped 0 bases and J dropped 2 bases, with 9 bases sitting between them. This CDR3 is built from 14 residues. Germline CDR1 reads SGDLS; CDR2 reads YYNGEE. CDR3 in DNA: TGTGCCAGCAGCGTAGCTAGTTCTACCTACGAGCAGTACTTC. It specifies CASSVASSTYEQYF.

V is TRBV6-1 and J is TRBJ2-3, with 9 bases that match TRBD1. The CDR3 is made up of 14 amino acids. Germline assignment: CDR1 MNHNS and CDR2 SASEGT. The junction had 3 bases not matched to a gene; V was cut back by 6 bases and J by 2 bases. The CDR3 spells CASRGDRVTDTQYF. The CDR3, as DNA: TGTGCCAGCAGGGGGGACAGGGTCACAGATACGCAGTATTTT.

The chain carries TRBV5-1 and TRBJ2-7, with TRBD1 matching 7 bases. The CDR3 extends over 13 amino acids. Germline V gives CDR1 SGHRS, CDR2 YFSETQ. V was pared by 3 bases and J by 4 bases, with 4 bases of the junction left unmatched. CDR3 nucleotides: TGCGCCAGCAGCTCCGGCAGGGGGTACGAGCAGTACTTC. It yields the protein CASSSGRGYEQYF. Filled out from reference TRBV5-1 and TRBJ2-7, the complete variable domain reads KAGVTQTPRYLIKTRGQQVTLSCSPISGHRSVSWYQQTPGQGLQFLFEYFSETQRNKGNFPGRFSGRQFSNSRSEMNVSTLELGDSALYLCASSSGRGYEQYFGPGTRLTVT.